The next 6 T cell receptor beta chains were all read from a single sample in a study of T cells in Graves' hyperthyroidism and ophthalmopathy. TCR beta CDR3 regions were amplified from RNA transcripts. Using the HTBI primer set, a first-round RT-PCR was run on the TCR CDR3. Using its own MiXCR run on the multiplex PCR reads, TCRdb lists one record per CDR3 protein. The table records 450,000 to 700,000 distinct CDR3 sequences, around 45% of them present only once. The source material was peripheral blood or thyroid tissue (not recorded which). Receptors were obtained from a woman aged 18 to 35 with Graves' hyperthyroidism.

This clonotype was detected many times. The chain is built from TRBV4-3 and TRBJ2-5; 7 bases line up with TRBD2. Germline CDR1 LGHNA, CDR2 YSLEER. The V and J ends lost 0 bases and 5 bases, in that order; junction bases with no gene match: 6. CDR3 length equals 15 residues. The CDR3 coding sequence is TGCGCCAGCAGCCAAGATCTCGGGGGAGGGGAGACCCAGTACTTC. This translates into CASSQDLGGGETQYF.

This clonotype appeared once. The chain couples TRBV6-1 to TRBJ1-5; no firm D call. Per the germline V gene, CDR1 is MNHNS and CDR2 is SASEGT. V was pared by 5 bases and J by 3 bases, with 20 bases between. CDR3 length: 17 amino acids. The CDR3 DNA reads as TGTGCCAGCAGTTACCAAGCGCGGGGTGGGAACAATCAGCCCCAGCATTTT. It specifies CASSYQARGGNNQPQHF.

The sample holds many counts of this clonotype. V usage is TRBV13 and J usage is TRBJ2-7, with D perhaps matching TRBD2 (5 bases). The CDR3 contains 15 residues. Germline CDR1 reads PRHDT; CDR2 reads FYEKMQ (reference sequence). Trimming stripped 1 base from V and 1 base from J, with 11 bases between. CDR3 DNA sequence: TGTGCCAGCAGCTTAGCGCGGGCCCCTTCCTACGAGCAGTACTTC. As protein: CASSLARAPSYEQYF.

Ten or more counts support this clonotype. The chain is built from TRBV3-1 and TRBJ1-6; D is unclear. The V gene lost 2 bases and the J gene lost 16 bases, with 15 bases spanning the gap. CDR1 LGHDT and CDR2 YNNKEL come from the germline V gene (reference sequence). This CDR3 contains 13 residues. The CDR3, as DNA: TGTGCCAGCAGCCAACCCGGAACCGGTCGACTCCACTTT. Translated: CASSQPGTGRLHF. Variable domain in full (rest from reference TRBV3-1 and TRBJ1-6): DTAVSQTPKYLVTQMGNDKSIKCEQNLGHDTMYWYKQDSKKFLKIMFSYNNKELIINETVPNRFSPKSPDKAHLNLHINSLELGDSAVYFCASSQPGTGRLHFGNGTRLTVT.

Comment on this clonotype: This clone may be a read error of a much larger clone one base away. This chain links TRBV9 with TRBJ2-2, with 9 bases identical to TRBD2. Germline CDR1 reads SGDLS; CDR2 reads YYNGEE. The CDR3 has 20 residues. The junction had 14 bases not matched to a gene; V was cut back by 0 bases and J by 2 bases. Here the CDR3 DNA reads TGTGCCAGCAGCGTAGCGCCTCTCATTGCGACTAGCGGTAACACCGGGGAGCTGTTTTTT. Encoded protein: CASSVAPLIATSGNTGELFF.

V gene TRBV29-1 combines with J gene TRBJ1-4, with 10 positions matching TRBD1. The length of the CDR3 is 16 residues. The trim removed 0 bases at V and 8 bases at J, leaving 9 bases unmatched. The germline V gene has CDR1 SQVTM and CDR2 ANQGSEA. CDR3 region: CSVEDRTGGDGEKLFF. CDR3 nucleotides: TGCAGCGTTGAAGATAGGACAGGGGGGGACGGGGAAAAACTGTTTTTT. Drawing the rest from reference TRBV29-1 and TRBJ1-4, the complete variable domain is SAVISQKPSRDICQRGTSLTIQCQVDSQVTMMFWYRQQPGQSLTLIATANQGSEATYESGFVIDKFPISRPNLTFSTLTVSNMSPEDSSIYLCSVEDRTGGDGEKLFFGSGTQLSVL.